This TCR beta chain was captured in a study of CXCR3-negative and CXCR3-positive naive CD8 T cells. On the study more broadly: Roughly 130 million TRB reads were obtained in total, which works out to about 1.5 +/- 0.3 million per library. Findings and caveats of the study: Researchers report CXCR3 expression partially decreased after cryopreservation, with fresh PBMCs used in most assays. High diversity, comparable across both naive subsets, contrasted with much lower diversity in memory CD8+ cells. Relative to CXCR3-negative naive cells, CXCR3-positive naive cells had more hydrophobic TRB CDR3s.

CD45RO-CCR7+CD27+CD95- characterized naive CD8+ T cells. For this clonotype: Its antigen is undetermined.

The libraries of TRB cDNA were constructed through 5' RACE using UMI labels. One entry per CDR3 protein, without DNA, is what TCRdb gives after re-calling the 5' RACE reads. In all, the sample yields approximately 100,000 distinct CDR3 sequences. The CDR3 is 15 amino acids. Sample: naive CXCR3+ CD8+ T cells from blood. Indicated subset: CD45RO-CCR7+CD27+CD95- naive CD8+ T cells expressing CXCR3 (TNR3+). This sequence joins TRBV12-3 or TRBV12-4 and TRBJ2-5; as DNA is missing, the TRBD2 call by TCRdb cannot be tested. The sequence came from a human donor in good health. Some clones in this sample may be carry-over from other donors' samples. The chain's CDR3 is CASSRPSGSQETQYF.